This T cell receptor beta chain was recovered during a study of cytomegalovirus exposure and HLA in healthy donors. Study observations and caveats: A later analysis found most CMV-associated TCR beta chains apparently HLA-restricted. Later work found that TCR association rates differed between HLA loci; DRB1 had the most and HLA-C the fewest. Researchers catalogued roughly 170 TCR beta chains as cytomegalovirus-associated. The likely explanation for a cluster of highly shared sequence variants was sequencing artifact.

Use of 60 Vbeta and 13 Jbeta primers characterized the PCR. The data were produced by immunoSEQ multiplex PCR, yet TCRdb's version contains in-frame clones alone and is incomplete. The sample contains 120,000 to 150,000 clones, 70% to 85% of which appear only once. Note on this clone: Antigen unknown. At one end the junction does not follow the germline gene, possibly because of a read error.

The CDR3 is 15 amino acids. Germline assignment: CDR1 SGHAT and CDR2 FQNNGV. The sequence came from a man aged 35 to 55 in good health and CMV-seropositive. The chain recombines TRBV11-2 with TRBJ2-6; D gene uncertain. Sequenced sample: PBMCs. The CDR3 loop reads CASGLLSLGANVLTF. The CDR3 coding sequence is TGTGCCAGCGGCTTGTTGAGCCTTGGGGCCAACGTCCTGACTTTC.